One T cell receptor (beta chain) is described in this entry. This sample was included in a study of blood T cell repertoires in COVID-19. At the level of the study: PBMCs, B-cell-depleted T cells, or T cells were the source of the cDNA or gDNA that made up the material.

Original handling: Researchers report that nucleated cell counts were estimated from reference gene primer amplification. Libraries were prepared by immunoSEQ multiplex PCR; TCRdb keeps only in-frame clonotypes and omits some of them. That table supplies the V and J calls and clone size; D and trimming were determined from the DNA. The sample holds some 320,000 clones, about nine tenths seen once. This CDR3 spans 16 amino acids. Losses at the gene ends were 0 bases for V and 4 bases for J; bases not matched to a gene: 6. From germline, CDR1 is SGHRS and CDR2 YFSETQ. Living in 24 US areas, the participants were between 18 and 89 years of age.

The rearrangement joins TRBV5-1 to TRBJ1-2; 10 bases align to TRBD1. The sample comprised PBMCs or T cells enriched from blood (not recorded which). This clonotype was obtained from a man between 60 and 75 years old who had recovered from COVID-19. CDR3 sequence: CASSLAETGGVYGYTF. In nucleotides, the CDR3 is TGCGCCAGCAGCTTGGCCGAGACAGGGGGCGTCTATGGCTACACCTTC.